Listed below are T cell receptor beta chains from one sample, sequenced in a study of T-cell memory formation after mild COVID-19. TCRdb re-called the 5' RACE reads through MiXCR, storing one row per CDR3 protein. The table records around 62,000 distinct CDR3 sequences, approximately 30% of them present only once. The sequencing input was PBMCs or a T cell subset sorted from them (not recorded which). The receptors originated from a man between 18 and 35 years old who had mild COVID-19 (a few samples of this study predate the infection). Cell type and time point are not known. The CDR3 runs from the conserved cysteine through the conserved F or W. A D gene is named only where the DNA matches it firmly. Clone size is not always given. Where it is, it says once, few, many or a class for expanded clones.

clone_size | d_call | j_call | v_call | cdr3_nt | cdr3_aa
. | . | TRBJ2-2 | TRBV11-2 | TGTGCCAGCAGCTTTGCGCCCGGGGCCGGCGGGGAGCTGTTTTTT | CASSFAPGAGGELFF
. | . | TRBJ2-7 | TRBV4-3 | TGCGCCAGCAGCCAAGAATCCGGGTACGGCGAGCAGTACTTC | CASSQESGYGEQYF
few | . | TRBJ2-7 | TRBV6-2/TRBV6-3 | TGTGCCAGCAGTTACTACTCCTACGAGCAGTACTTC | CASSYYSYEQYF
. | TRBD2 | TRBJ2-3 | TRBV7-3 | TGTGCCAGCAGCCCCGGACTAGCGGGGAGCACAGATACGCAGTATTTT | CASSPGLAGSTDTQYF
. | . | TRBJ1-6 | TRBV16 | TGTGCCAGCAGCCAAATAAGGGACGATTCACCCCTCCACTTT | CASSQIRDDSPLHF
. | . | TRBJ1-5 | TRBV12-3/TRBV12-4 | TGTGCCAGCAGCCCCCCAGGGAATCTCAACGGGCGGCCCCAGCATTTT | CASSPPGNLNGRPQHF
few | TRBD1 | TRBJ2-2 | TRBV13 | TGTGCCAGCAGCTTAGTTGGGACAGGGGACGACACCGGGGAGCTGTTTTTT | CASSLVGTGDDTGELFF
few | . | TRBJ2-2 | TRBV4-1 | TGCGCCAGCAGCTTGCGACAGAACACCGGGGAGCTGTTTTTT | CASSLRQNTGELFF
few | . | TRBJ2-5 | TRBV7-9 | TGTGCCAGCAGCCCTACCCCGGGCCCATCGGGGGAGACCCAGTACTTC | CASSPTPGPSGETQYF
few | . | TRBJ2-5 | TRBV6-2/TRBV6-3 | TGTGCCAGCAGTTACACCAGAGGGAAGACCCAGTACTTC | CASSYTRGKTQYF
. | TRBD1 | TRBJ1-3 | TRBV9 | TGTGCCAGCAGCGTAGCAGGGACAGGGTCTGGAAACACCATATATTTT | CASSVAGTGSGNTIYF
few | TRBD1 | TRBJ2-2 | TRBV4-3 | TGCGCCAACTCGACAGGGATAGGCTCCCGAGTTGGCGGGGAGCTGTTTTTT | CANSTGIGSRVGGELFF
few | . | TRBJ2-1 | TRBV10-2 | TGCGCCAGCAGAGACAGGTACAATGAGCAGTTCTTC | CASRDRYNEQFF
. | . | TRBJ2-3 | TRBV7-9 | TGTGCCAGCATCCCAAGGGTGGCGGGGCCCTTGTCAGATACGCAGTATTTT | CASIPRVAGPLSDTQYF
. | . | TRBJ2-3 | TRBV28 | TGTGCCAGCAGTTTGGGCGGGGGCGCAGATACGCAGTATTTT | CASSLGGGADTQYF
. | TRBD1 | TRBJ2-7 | TRBV2 | TGTGCCAGCAATACAGGGGGCAAGTGGTACGAGCAGTACTTC | CASNTGGKWYEQYF
once | TRBD1 | TRBJ2-1 | TRBV4-1 | TGCGCCAGCAGCCAGGACAGGGCCACCAATGAGCAGTTCTTC | CASSQDRATNEQFF
few | . | TRBJ2-7 | TRBV15 | TGTGCCACCAGCAGAGGCGGGGTTCAACACGAGCAGTACTTC | CATSRGGVQHEQYF
few | . | TRBJ2-1 | TRBV11-2 | TGTGCCAGCAGCTTAATCCCCCAGGGGATGGGTAACCCGGCTGGGGATGAGCAGTTCTTC | CASSLIPQGMGNPAGDEQFF
few | TRBD2 | TRBJ2-1 | TRBV6-5 | TGTGCCAGCAGTTACGGCGGGGGAAGGTACAATGAGCAGTTCTTC | CASSYGGGRYNEQFF
few | . | TRBJ2-5 | TRBV6-2/TRBV6-3 | TGTGCCAGCAGTTACTTCGGTCTCGTCGAAGAGACCCAGTACTTC | CASSYFGLVEETQYF
. | . | TRBJ2-7 | TRBV6-5 | TGTGCCAGCAGTTGGGCGAGGGGTAGGAACTACGAGCAGTACTTC | CASSWARGRNYEQYF
. | . | TRBJ2-1 | TRBV6-5 | TGTGCCAGCAGTACGCAGGTGTACAATGAGCAGTTCTTC | CASSTQVYNEQFF
few | . | TRBJ2-7 | TRBV6-1 | TGTGCCAGCAGTGGGGCTCTCTCCCCCTACGAGCAGTACTTC | CASSGALSPYEQYF
many | TRBD2 | TRBJ2-7 | TRBV12-3/TRBV12-4 | TGTGCCAGCAGCCCTAGCGGGGATACCTCCTACGAGCAGTACTTC | CASSPSGDTSYEQYF
. | . | TRBJ2-3 | TRBV29-1 | TGCAGCGTCGGGACTGGGAGCACAGATACGCAGTATTTT | CSVGTGSTDTQYF
. | TRBD1 | TRBJ2-1 | TRBV20-1 | TGCAGTGCTAGAGCTCGTACAGGGGCTGAGCAGTTCTTC | CSARARTGAEQFF
few | TRBD2 | TRBJ2-5 | TRBV27 | TGTGCCAGCAGAGACGGTGGGAGGGTAGAGACCCAGTACTTC | CASRDGGRVETQYF
. | TRBD1 | TRBJ2-7 | TRBV6-2/TRBV6-3 | TGTGCCAGCAGTTACGAACCGGGACAGTCTTACGAGCAGTACTTC | CASSYEPGQSYEQYF
. | TRBD2 | TRBJ2-5 | TRBV7-9 | TGTGCCAGCAGCTTAGGTCCTAGCGGACAAGAGACCCAGTACTTC | CASSLGPSGQETQYF
. | . | TRBJ2-2 | TRBV4-1 | TGCGCCAGCAGCCAGTATCCGGGACTCGGGGAGCTGTTTTTT | CASSQYPGLGELFF
few | TRBD2 | TRBJ2-1 | TRBV5-1 | TGCGCCAGCAGCTCTCGGGTGGGACTAGCGGGGGGGCCCTCCTACAATGAGCAGTTCTTC | CASSSRVGLAGGPSYNEQFF
few | TRBD1 | TRBJ2-1 | TRBV29-1 | TGCAGCGTTGACCGACAGGGTAACTACAATGAGCAGTTCTTC | CSVDRQGNYNEQFF
few | . | TRBJ1-2 | TRBV7-9 | TGTGCCAGCAGCGGCCGGGCCCTCTATGGCTACACCTTC | CASSGRALYGYTF
few | . | TRBJ1-1 | TRBV5-5 | TGTGCCAGCAACTCCTACTGGGGAGACACTGAAGCTTTCTTT | CASNSYWGDTEAFF
. | TRBD2 | TRBJ2-7 | TRBV4-1 | TGCGCCAGCAGCGCACGGGCCCAGCGGGGGCCCACCTACGAGCAGTACTTC | CASSARAQRGPTYEQYF
. | TRBD1 | TRBJ2-7 | TRBV5-5 | TGTGCCAGCAGCAGACAGGGGTTTGACGAGCAGTACTTC | CASSRQGFDEQYF
many | . | TRBJ2-5 | TRBV6-5 | TGTGCCAGCAGTTACTCAGGATTGGCGGGGGAGACCCAGTACTTC | CASSYSGLAGETQYF
. | . | TRBJ1-1 | TRBV5-1 | TGCGCCAGCAGCTTGCGGGGGGCGAACACTGAAGCTTTCTTT | CASSLRGANTEAFF
. | . | TRBJ2-1 | TRBV10-3 | TGTGCCATCAGTGGTGGGGGGGCGGCCTACAATGAGCAGTTCTTC | CAISGGGAAYNEQFF
. | . | TRBJ1-1 | TRBV5-1 | TGCGCCAGCAGCCCCGAGTGGGGCACGACTGAAGCTTTCTTT | CASSPEWGTTEAFF
. | . | TRBJ1-2 | TRBV6-5 | TGTGCCAGCAGTTACCGCAGGGTTGCTAACTATGGCTACACCTTC | CASSYRRVANYGYTF